The rows below give T cell receptor beta chains drawn from one sample of a study of T-cell memory formation after mild COVID-19. TCRdb processed the 5' RACE reads anew with MiXCR; each CDR3 protein has one entry. In the table there are fewer than 700,000 distinct CDR3 sequences, under 20% of which are singletons. Sequenced sample: PBMCs or a T cell subset sorted from them (not recorded which). The origin of the receptors is an adult woman who had mild COVID-19 (a few samples of this study predate the infection). Cell type and time point are not known. Each CDR3 is given with its conserved first and last residue. A D gene is named only where the DNA matches it firmly. The listing skips clone size in some rows; elsewhere it reads once, few, many or a size class.

d_call j_call v_call clone_size cdr3_nt cdr3_aa
NA TRBJ2-2 TRBV11-2 NA TGTGCCAGCAGCATGACAAGGAACACCGGGGAGCTGTTTTTT CASSMTRNTGELFF
TRBD2 TRBJ2-1 TRBV7-6 NA TGTGCCAGCAGCGAACACCGGGGGACTAGCGGGAGTTGGGATCGTTTGTACAATGAGCAGTTCTTC CASSEHRGTSGSWDRLYNEQFF
NA TRBJ2-1 TRBV9 few TGTGCCAGCAGCGTCGCGGGTGAGCAGTTCTTC CASSVAGEQFF
TRBD1 TRBJ2-7 TRBV7-8 NA TGTGCCAGCAGCCACGGGACAGGGGGCGTCTACGAGCAGTACTTC CASSHGTGGVYEQYF
TRBD2 TRBJ2-1 TRBV10-3 few TGTGCCATCAGTGACCCAGAAAGAGCGGGAGCTTCCTACAATGAGCAGTTCTTC CAISDPERAGASYNEQFF
NA TRBJ2-1 TRBV4-2 NA TGTGCCAGCAGCCAAGAAGGTATGGCTAGTAGCCATGAGCAGTTCTTC CASSQEGMASSHEQFF
NA TRBJ2-7 TRBV7-9 NA TGTGCCAGCAGCTTCGGACTTACCTCCTACGAGCAGTACTTC CASSFGLTSYEQYF
TRBD2 TRBJ2-5 TRBV20-1 NA TGCAGTGCTAATCCACTGCGGGAGAGGGAGACCCAGTACTTC CSANPLRERETQYF
TRBD1 TRBJ2-7 TRBV30 NA TGTGCCTGGACGGACAGGAGCCTCTACGAGCAGTACTTC CAWTDRSLYEQYF
NA TRBJ2-7 TRBV6-2/TRBV6-3 NA TGTGCCAGCAGTTACATCCCCCGAGTGTGGGGCTCCTACGAGCAGTACTTC CASSYIPRVWGSYEQYF
TRBD2 TRBJ2-3 TRBV12-3/TRBV12-4 few TGTGCCAGCAGTTTTCCCAGCGGGATGGGCACAGATACGCAGTATTTT CASSFPSGMGTDTQYF
NA TRBJ1-5 TRBV20-1 few TGCAGTGCTAGAGCCGGGACGAATCAGCCCCAGCATTTT CSARAGTNQPQHF
NA TRBJ2-3 TRBV4-2 few TGTGCCAGCAGCCAAGATCGGGGGAGCACAGATACGCAGTATTTT CASSQDRGSTDTQYF
TRBD2 TRBJ2-7 TRBV2 few TGTGCCAGCAGTGGTGTAGCGGGTCTTTCGTACGAGCAGTACTTC CASSGVAGLSYEQYF
NA TRBJ1-1 TRBV6-6 few TGTGCCGCTACCAGGGGCCAGAACACTGAAGCTTTCTTT CAATRGQNTEAFF
NA TRBJ2-1 TRBV9 few TGTGCCAGCAGCTCCACTCCCGGGAGCTCCTACAATGAGCAGTTCTTC CASSSTPGSSYNEQFF
NA TRBJ2-1 TRBV29-1 few TGCAGCGTTGATGGGCAGGGCTCCTACAATGAGCAGTTCTTC CSVDGQGSYNEQFF
NA TRBJ2-1 TRBV7-9 many TGTGCCAGCGGCATACAGGGACCTACTGAGCAGTTCTTC CASGIQGPTEQFF
NA TRBJ2-5 TRBV6-1 few TGTGCCAGCAGTGTCGGCTCCACGCAGGGGATAGGAGAGACCCAGTACTTC CASSVGSTQGIGETQYF
TRBD1 TRBJ2-7 TRBV5-4 NA TGTGCCAGCAGCGTAAAGTCCGGGACAGGGAGGACCTACGAGCAGTACTTC CASSVKSGTGRTYEQYF
NA TRBJ2-1 TRBV11-2 NA TGTGCCAGCAGCACACTTAGCAATGAGCAGTTCTTC CASSTLSNEQFF
NA TRBJ2-1 TRBV4-1 many TGCGCCAGCAGCCAAGCTTTCGAGCAGTTCTTC CASSQAFEQFF
TRBD1 TRBJ2-7 TRBV2 few TGTGCCAGCAGTGGGAACAGGGGTATCGAGCAGTACTTC CASSGNRGIEQYF
NA TRBJ2-1 TRBV29-1 few TGCAGCGTTGACAGGGCCGGGGACGAGCAGTTCTTC CSVDRAGDEQFF
TRBD1 TRBJ1-5 TRBV7-9 NA TGTGCCAGCTTAAGGACAGGGGGAAATCAGCCCCAGCATTTT CASLRTGGNQPQHF
NA TRBJ1-1 TRBV18 few TGTGCCAGCTCTACGACAGGCCAGCGTGGGGGAGCGAACACTGAAGCTTTCTTT CASSTTGQRGGANTEAFF
TRBD1 TRBJ2-7 TRBV29-1 many TGCAGCGTTTACGGGACAGGGGTCCACGAGCAGTACTTC CSVYGTGVHEQYF
NA TRBJ1-2 TRBV23-1 few TGCGCCATAGTTCTCAGGGTTATCCATGGCTACACCTTC CAIVLRVIHGYTF
TRBD1 TRBJ2-2 TRBV7-3 NA TGTGCCAGCAGCTCGGGACAGCCCACCGGGGAGCTGTTTTTT CASSSGQPTGELFF
TRBD1 TRBJ1-1 TRBV5-5 NA TGTGCCAGCAGCTTGACAGGGGTGGATGAAGCTTTCTTT CASSLTGVDEAFF
TRBD2 TRBJ2-2 TRBV19 NA TGTGCCAGTAGGACACTAGCGCCAGACTACACCGGGGAGCTGTTTTTT CASRTLAPDYTGELFF
TRBD2 TRBJ2-3 TRBV4-1 NA TGCGCCAGCAGCCAAGCTTCTAGCGGGGGCCTCACAGATACGCAGTATTTT CASSQASSGGLTDTQYF
NA TRBJ2-7 TRBV7-9 few TGTGCCAGCAGCGATCAAGGAGCGGGCACCTACGAGCAGTACTTC CASSDQGAGTYEQYF
NA TRBJ1-5 TRBV19 NA TGTGCCAGTACCCTGGACGGACGCAATCAGCCCCAGCATTTT CASTLDGRNQPQHF
NA TRBJ2-7 TRBV18 NA TGTGCCAGCTCTCCCGGTGCGGGACACTCCTACGAGCAGTACTTC CASSPGAGHSYEQYF
TRBD1 TRBJ2-7 TRBV5-5 NA TGTGCCAGCAGCTCCGGGACAGGGTGGGCCGAGCAGTACTTC CASSSGTGWAEQYF
TRBD2 TRBJ2-1 TRBV6-1 NA TGTGCCACCATGTTCAGCGGGATTGGGGGCAATGAGCAGTTCTTC CATMFSGIGGNEQFF
NA TRBJ2-5 TRBV5-1 few TGCGCCAGCAGCCCGACAACTACTGACGAGACCCAGTACTTC CASSPTTTDETQYF
NA TRBJ1-5 TRBV5-1 NA TGCGCCAGCAGTCGGGGGCCGGGCGGACAGCCCCAGCATTTT CASSRGPGGQPQHF
TRBD1 TRBJ1-5 TRBV24-1 few TGTGCCACCGGGGACAGAACCGATCAGCCCCAGCATTTT CATGDRTDQPQHF
TRBD1 TRBJ1-2 TRBV25-1 NA TGTGCCACCAACGCACAGGGGGCTGGGTATGGCTACACCTTC CATNAQGAGYGYTF
TRBD1 TRBJ2-1 TRBV12-3/TRBV12-4 few TGTGCCAGCAGCTCCGCGACAGGGGGACAGTTCTTC CASSSATGGQFF
NA TRBJ2-2 TRBV11-2 NA TGTGCCAGCAGCTTGGGGTGGGACGCCGGGGAGCTGTTTTTT CASSLGWDAGELFF
NA TRBJ1-1 TRBV4-3 NA TGCGCCAGCAGCCAAGAACAGGGACTGAACACTGAAGCTTTCTTT CASSQEQGLNTEAFF
NA TRBJ2-5 TRBV5-1 few TGCGCCAGCAGCCCAGGGGATCTGGGAAAAGAGACCCAGTACTTC CASSPGDLGKETQYF
NA TRBJ1-2 TRBV5-1 NA TGCGCCAGCACCCTCGGGACGACCTCTGGCTACACCTTC CASTLGTTSGYTF
NA TRBJ2-5 TRBV5-1 many TGCGCCAGCAGCTTGGCTGGTAGTCAAGAGACCCAGTACTTC CASSLAGSQETQYF
TRBD1 TRBJ1-5 TRBV12-3/TRBV12-4 NA TGTGCCAGCAGTTTGTGGGACAGCCATAGCAATCAGCCCCAGCATTTT CASSLWDSHSNQPQHF
NA TRBJ2-3 TRBV7-9 NA TGTGCCAGCAGTTCCAGCGGGTCTAGCACAGATACGCAGTATTTT CASSSSGSSTDTQYF
TRBD1 TRBJ1-1 TRBV20-1 NA TGCAGTGCTAGAGATAGGGGGACAGGGGGCGATGCTTTCTTT CSARDRGTGGDAFF